This is a list of T cell receptor beta chains from one sample in a study of blood T cell repertoires in COVID-19. Libraries were prepared by immunoSEQ multiplex PCR; TCRdb keeps only in-frame clonotypes and omits some of them. Among under 250,000 clones, around 87% were seen once, and the ten largest hold roughly 3%. The source material was PBMCs or T cells enriched from blood (not recorded which). These receptors were collected from a woman younger than 35 in a cohort exposed to, infected with or recovered from COVID-19 (not recorded which). The CDR3 runs from the conserved cysteine through the conserved F or W. The D gene is left open where the match is weak. Rows give clone size only sometimes, using once, few, many, or a class for an expanded clone.

CASSQGPEAFF	TGTGCCAGCAGCCAGGGCCCTGAAGCTTTCTTT	.	TRBV2	TRBJ1-1	.
CASSLSGTGELFF	TGTGCCAGCAGTTTATCCGGGACAGGTGAACTGTTTTTT	.	TRBV28	TRBJ1-4	TRBD1
CASSRGQREYQYQETQYF	TGTGCCAGCAGCCGAGGACAGAGGGAATATCAGTACCAAGAGACCCAGTACTTC	.	TRBV21-1	TRBJ2-5	.
CASSYSASYEQYF	TGTGCCAGCAGTTACAGCGCATCCTACGAGCAGTACTTC	.	TRBV6-2/TRBV6-3	TRBJ2-7	.
CASSSLGGLAGYNEQFF	TGTGCCAGCAGCTCCCTGGGGGGACTAGCGGGTTACAATGAGCAGTTCTTC	few	TRBV3-1/TRBV3-2	TRBJ2-1	TRBD2
CASSQDPSGVYNEQFF	TGTGCCAGCAGCCAAGACCCTAGCGGGGTATACAATGAGCAGTTCTTC	.	TRBV14	TRBJ2-1	TRBD2
CASSQDLGGSEKLFF	TGTGCCAGCAGCCAAGATTTAGGAGGGAGTGAAAAACTGTTTTTT	.	TRBV4-2	TRBJ1-4	.
CASSSGGAQETQYF	TGCGCCAGCAGCTCCGGGGGGGCTCAAGAGACCCAGTACTTC	once	TRBV5-1	TRBJ2-5	TRBD2
CASSLVGGIYGYTF	TGTGCCAGCAGCCTCGTGGGGGGGATATATGGCTACACCTTC	few	TRBV3-1/TRBV3-2	TRBJ1-2	.
CASSTGDNQPQHF	TGTGCCAGCAGCACGGGAGACAATCAGCCCCAGCATTTT	.	TRBV6-5	TRBJ1-5	.
CASSAGQAYGYTF	TGTGCCAGCAGCGCGGGACAGGCCTATGGCTACACCTTC	.	TRBV7-3	TRBJ1-2	TRBD1
CASSLGREGLAKNIQYF	TGTGCCAGCTCACTAGGAAGGGAGGGACTAGCCAAAAACATTCAGTACTTC	.	TRBV18	TRBJ2-4	TRBD2
CASSPDTANYGYTF	TGTGCCAGCAGCCCCGACACCGCTAACTATGGCTACACCTTC	.	TRBV7-2	TRBJ1-2	.
CASSIRQGATNEKLFF	TGTGCCAGTAGTATTCGTCAGGGGGCGACTAATGAAAAACTGTTTTTT	once	TRBV19	TRBJ1-4	TRBD1
CASRGEGNIQYF	TGTGCCAGCAGGGGGGAGGGGAACATTCAGTACTTC	.	TRBV12-3/TRBV12-4	TRBJ2-4	TRBD2
CASSLVPVRDGYTF	TGCGCCAGCAGCTTGGTCCCGGTTAGAGATGGCTACACCTTC	.	TRBV5-1	TRBJ1-2	.
CASSWTNRRAGELFF	TGTGCCAGCAGCTGGACAAACCGGAGGGCCGGGGAGCTGTTTTTT	.	TRBV11-3	TRBJ2-2	.
CATRAGQGEAFF	TGTGCCACCCGGGCCGGTCAGGGTGAAGCTTTCTTT	.	TRBV11-3	TRBJ1-1	.
CASSLGRGPYEQYF	TGTGCCAGCAGCTTGGGCAGGGGGCCCTACGAGCAGTACTTC	once	TRBV11-2	TRBJ2-7	TRBD1
CASSLARDSEQFF	TGTGCCAGCAGCTTAGCGAGGGACTCTGAGCAGTTCTTC	few	TRBV7-9	TRBJ2-1	.
CSVRRQGLFGYTF	TGCAGCGTACGACGTCAGGGTTTATTTGGCTACACCTTC	.	TRBV29-1	TRBJ1-2	.
CASSPEGVGDTEAFF	TGTGCCAGCAGCCCCGAAGGGGTAGGGGACACTGAAGCTTTCTTT	.	TRBV7-3	TRBJ1-1	.
CASSLDRQGSDEQFF	TGTGCCAGCAGCTTGGATAGACAGGGTAGCGATGAGCAGTTCTTC	once	TRBV5-8	TRBJ2-1	TRBD1
CASGLGLAGGIDTQYF	TGTGCTAGTGGCCTGGGACTAGCGGGAGGGATAGATACGCAGTATTTT	.	TRBV12-5	TRBJ2-3	TRBD2
CATSDPRTGKRTGELFF	TGTGCCACCAGTGATCCAAGGACAGGGAAGAGGACCGGGGAGCTGTTTTTT	.	TRBV24-1	TRBJ2-2	TRBD1
CASSERRTGGPGEAFF	TGTGCCAGCAGTGAACGACGGACAGGGGGTCCAGGTGAAGCTTTCTTT	.	TRBV6-1	TRBJ1-1	TRBD1
CASSEAGGTYEQYF	TGTGCCAGCAGTGAGGCAGGGGGAACCTACGAGCAGTACTTC	.	TRBV25-1	TRBJ2-7	TRBD1
CASSYSTGPYNEQFF	TGTGCCAGCAGTTACTCTACGGGTCCCTACAATGAGCAGTTCTTC	.	TRBV6-5	TRBJ2-1	.
CASLRTPRNTEAFF	TGTGCCAGCCTTAGGACACCTAGGAACACTGAAGCTTTCTTT	.	TRBV7-9	TRBJ1-1	.
CASSLEQGGYTEAFF	TGCGCCAGCAGCTTGGAGCAGGGTGGATACACTGAAGCTTTCTTT	once	TRBV5-1	TRBJ1-1	.
CASRPTGVEKLFF	TGTGCCAGCAGGCCGACAGGGGTCGAAAAACTGTTTTTT	.	TRBV28	TRBJ1-4	TRBD1
CASSEGSRGEIGNTIYF	TGCGCCAGCAGCGAGGGATCACGGGGAGAAATAGGAAACACCATATATTTT	.	TRBV4-1	TRBJ1-3	.
CASSEFAENTEAFF	TGTGCCAGCAGTGAATTCGCAGAGAACACTGAAGCTTTCTTT	.	TRBV6-1	TRBJ1-1	.
CASALGQSNQPQHF	TGTGCCAGCGCCTTGGGACAGAGCAATCAGCCCCAGCATTTT	.	TRBV6-5	TRBJ1-5	TRBD1
CASSEQSNQPQHF	TGTGCCAGCAGTGAACAGTCCAATCAGCCCCAGCATTTT	.	TRBV2	TRBJ1-5	.
CATGPVAGTQYF	TGTGCCACTGGACCTGTTGCGGGTACGCAGTATTTT	.	TRBV19	TRBJ2-3	.
CSVQNGGSEAFF	TGCAGCGTTCAAAATGGGGGGTCTGAAGCTTTCTTT	.	TRBV29-1	TRBJ1-1	.
CASSVQTSGSGEQFF	TGTGCCAGCAGCGTTCAGACTAGCGGATCGGGTGAGCAGTTCTTC	.	TRBV9	TRBJ2-1	TRBD2
CASSELPNPDNEQFF	TGCGCCAGCAGCGAACTACCTAACCCTGACAATGAGCAGTTCTTC	few	TRBV5-1	TRBJ2-1	.
CASGEGQVVYGYTF	TGTGCCAGCGGGGAAGGACAGGTCGTTTATGGCTACACCTTC	.	TRBV2	TRBJ1-2	TRBD1
CSVVKGDRRYGYTF	TGCAGCGTTGTCAAGGGGGACAGACGCTATGGCTACACCTTC	.	TRBV29-1	TRBJ1-2	TRBD1
CASSGLAGDSDTQYF	TGCGCCAGCTCTGGACTAGCGGGAGACTCAGATACGCAGTATTTT	.	TRBV10-1	TRBJ2-3	TRBD2
CASSPRGGYGYTF	TGTGCCAGCAGCCCTAGAGGGGGCTATGGCTACACCTTC	few	TRBV3-1/TRBV3-2	TRBJ1-2	.
CASSGGRMNTEAFF	TGTGCCAGCAGCGGAGGACGGATGAACACTGAAGCTTTCTTT	once	TRBV5-6	TRBJ1-1	.
CASSLWTGNTEAFF	TGCGCCAGCAGCTTGTGGACAGGGAACACTGAAGCTTTCTTT	.	TRBV5-1	TRBJ1-1	TRBD1
CARTRGKGTEAFF	TGCGCCAGAACGAGGGGGAAGGGCACTGAAGCTTTCTTT	.	TRBV23-1	TRBJ1-1	.
CASSLGEALPYEQYF	TGTGCCAGCAGCTTAGGAGAGGCCCTTCCTTACGAGCAGTACTTC	once	TRBV7-6	TRBJ2-7	.
CASSFLASGRGIGTGELFF	TGTGCTAGCAGCTTTCTGGCTAGCGGGAGGGGTATTGGCACCGGGGAGCTGTTTTTT	.	TRBV7-7	TRBJ2-2	TRBD2
CARGGFAGKSYNEQFF	TGTGCCAGAGGGGGATTCGCCGGGAAGTCCTACAATGAGCAGTTCTTC	.	TRBV21-1	TRBJ2-1	.
CASTILRRGNTEAFF	TGTGCCAGCACCATCCTACGGAGAGGGAACACTGAAGCTTTCTTT	.	TRBV28	TRBJ1-1	.
CASSDPGSYNEQFF	TGTGCCAGCAGTGACCCAGGTTCCTACAATGAGCAGTTCTTC	.	TRBV2	TRBJ2-1	.
CATGDRAITDTQYF	TGTGCCACGGGGGACAGGGCGATCACAGATACGCAGTATTTT	.	TRBV24-1	TRBJ2-3	TRBD1
CASSIGRQAVYGYTF	TGTGCCAGCAGCATCGGGCGACAGGCTGTCTATGGCTACACCTTC	.	TRBV7-9	TRBJ1-2	.
CASSASSPGISRGEQYF	TGTGCCAGCAGCGCCTCCAGTCCGGGGATCTCACGGGGCGAGCAGTACTTC	.	TRBV11-3	TRBJ2-7	.
CASSYRGGTGELFF	TGTGCCAGCAGTTACAGGGGGGGCACCGGGGAGCTGTTTTTT	.	TRBV6-5	TRBJ2-2	.
CASSLEEGFEQPQHF	TGTGCCAGCAGCTTAGAGGAGGGGTTCGAGCAGCCCCAGCATTTT	.	TRBV7-6	TRBJ1-5	.
CATSRDRGREEAFF	TGTGCCACCAGCAGAGATCGGGGAAGAGAGGAAGCTTTCTTT	.	TRBV15	TRBJ1-1	.
CASSPRGGQPQHF	TGTGCCAGCAGCCCAAGGGGAGGCCAGCCCCAGCATTTT	once	TRBV12-3/TRBV12-4	TRBJ1-5	.